This note documents a single TCR beta chain sequence. This entry comes from a study of T cell changes during pregnancy in multiple sclerosis. Germline-derived CDR1 and CDR2 are SGHVS and FNYEAQ. The CDR3 consists of 14 residues. V was pared by 6 bases and J by 2 bases, with 14 bases between. Repertoires were generated with immunoSEQ multiplex PCR, while TCRdb's copy carries only in-frame clones and drops some. In the table there are tens of thousands of clones, about 91% of which are singletons. This sequence originates from a female donor with multiple sclerosis, enrolled in a pregnancy study. The genes are TRBV7-6 and TRBJ2-7, with D possibly being TRBD2 (5 bases). The specimen comprised CD4+ T cells from peripheral blood mononuclear cells, sampled in the first trimester of pregnancy. The CDR3 here is CASSTGLATYEQYF. CDR3 coding DNA: TGTGCCAGCAGTACCGGACTTGCCACCTACGAGCAGTACTTC.